A selection of T cell receptor beta chains follows, all from one sample in a study of blood T cell repertoires in COVID-19. TCRdb's copy holds only in-frame clones and misses some; the assay was immunoSEQ multiplex PCR. This table holds more than 75,000 clones, just over 85% found once. Sequenced input: peripheral blood. These receptors came from an older woman with acute or convalescent COVID-19. Both conserved end residues are part of each CDR3. D genes are given only for firm matches. The size field is filled for only some rows; it gives once, few, many or a size class.

TRBV11-2	.	16	TRBJ2-3	.	TGTGCCAGCAGACCCAGAGGGGGGGGAGTGACAGATACGCAGTATTTT	CASRPRGGGVTDTQYF
TRBV7-8	.	15	TRBJ2-3	TRBD2	TGTGCCAGCAGCCTCCGTCGCGGGAGGACAGATACGCAGTATTTT	CASSLRRGRTDTQYF
TRBV9	.	16	TRBJ2-3	TRBD2	TGTGCCAGCAGCGCTCTAGCGGCCTCTAGCACAGATACGCAGTATTTT	CASSALAASSTDTQYF
TRBV27	.	13	TRBJ2-3	.	TGTGCCAGCACCACTAGGGGGACAGATACGCAGTATTTT	CASTTRGTDTQYF
TRBV28	.	13	TRBJ1-3	.	TGTGCCAGCAGTCTCCGAAACATGAACACCATATATTTT	CASSLRNMNTIYF
TRBV30	.	14	TRBJ2-7	.	TGTGCCTGGAGTCCCTCTACTAGTCTGTACGAGCAGTACTTC	CAWSPSTSLYEQYF
TRBV2	.	15	TRBJ2-1	.	TGTGCCAGCATTTGGCTTCCAGATGCACAGAATGAGCAGTTCTTC	CASIWLPDAQNEQFF
TRBV5-1	.	15	TRBJ1-5	.	TGCGCCAGCAGCTTGGAAGGGGAACTGAATCAGCCCCAGCATTTT	CASSLEGELNQPQHF
TRBV7-8	.	15	TRBJ1-3	.	TGTGCCAGCAGCCTAGAGACAGGCATCAGAAACACCATATATTTT	CASSLETGIRNTIYF
TRBV5-1	.	12	TRBJ2-1	.	TGCGCCAGCAGCCAGGAGGCTTACGAGCAGTTCTTC	CASSQEAYEQFF
TRBV19	.	13	TRBJ1-2	TRBD1	TGTGCCAGTAGTACGGGACAGGGGTTTGGCTACACCTTC	CASSTGQGFGYTF
TRBV3-1/TRBV3-2	.	14	TRBJ1-2	.	TGTGCCAGCAGCTACATTAACCCTAACTATGGCTACACCTTC	CASSYINPNYGYTF
TRBV7-2	few	16	TRBJ2-2	.	TGTGCCAGCAGCTTAGTCGGCTCTCAGGCCACCGGGGAGCTGTTTTTT	CASSLVGSQATGELFF